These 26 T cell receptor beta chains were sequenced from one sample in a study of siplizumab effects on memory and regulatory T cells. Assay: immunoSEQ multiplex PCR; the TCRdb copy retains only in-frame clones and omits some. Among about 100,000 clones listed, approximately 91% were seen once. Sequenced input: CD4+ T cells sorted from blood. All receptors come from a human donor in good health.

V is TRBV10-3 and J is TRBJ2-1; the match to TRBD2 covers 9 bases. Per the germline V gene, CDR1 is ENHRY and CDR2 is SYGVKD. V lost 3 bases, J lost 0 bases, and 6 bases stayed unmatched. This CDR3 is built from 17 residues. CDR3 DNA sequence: TGTGCCATCAGTGATGTCCCGGGACTAGCCTCCTACAATGAGCAGTTCTTC. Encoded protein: CAISDVPGLASYNEQFF.

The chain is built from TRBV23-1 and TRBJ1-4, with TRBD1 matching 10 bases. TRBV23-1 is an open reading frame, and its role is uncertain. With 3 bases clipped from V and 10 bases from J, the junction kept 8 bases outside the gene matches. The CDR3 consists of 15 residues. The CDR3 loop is CASSHTDRGRVKLFF. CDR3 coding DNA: TGCGCCAGCAGTCACACCGACAGGGGGCGCGTAAAACTGTTTTTT.

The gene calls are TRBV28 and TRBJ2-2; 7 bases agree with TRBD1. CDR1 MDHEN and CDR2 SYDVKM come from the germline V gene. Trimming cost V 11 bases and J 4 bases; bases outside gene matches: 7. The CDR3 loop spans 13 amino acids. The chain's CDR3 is CAGRQGFTGELFF. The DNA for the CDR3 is TGTGCCGGAAGACAGGGTTTCACCGGGGAGCTGTTTTTT.

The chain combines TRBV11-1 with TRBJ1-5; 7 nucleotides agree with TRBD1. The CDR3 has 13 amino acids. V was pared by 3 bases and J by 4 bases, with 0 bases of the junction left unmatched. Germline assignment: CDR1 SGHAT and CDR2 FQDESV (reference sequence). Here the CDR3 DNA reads TGTGCCAGCAGCTTGACAGGGAATCAGCCCCAGCATTTT. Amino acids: CASSLTGNQPQHF.

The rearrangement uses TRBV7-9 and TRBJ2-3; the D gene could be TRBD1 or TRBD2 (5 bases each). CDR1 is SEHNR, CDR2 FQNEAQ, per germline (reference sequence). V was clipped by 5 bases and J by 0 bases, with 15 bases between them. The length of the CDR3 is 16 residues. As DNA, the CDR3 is TGTGCCAGCAGCCCCCAAGGGACCACTAGCACAGATACGCAGTATTTT. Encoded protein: CASSPQGTTSTDTQYF.

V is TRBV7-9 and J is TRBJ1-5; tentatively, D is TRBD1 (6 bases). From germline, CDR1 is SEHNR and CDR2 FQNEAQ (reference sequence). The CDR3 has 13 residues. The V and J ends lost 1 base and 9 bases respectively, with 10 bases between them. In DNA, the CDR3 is TGTGCCAGCAGCTTAGGGGTGGGGGCGCCCCAGCATTTT. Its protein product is CASSLGVGAPQHF.

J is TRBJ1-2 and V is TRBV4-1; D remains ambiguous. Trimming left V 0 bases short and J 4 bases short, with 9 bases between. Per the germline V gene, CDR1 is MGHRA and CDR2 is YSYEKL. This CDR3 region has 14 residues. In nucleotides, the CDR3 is TGCGCCAGCAGCCAAGAACAGTTCCGCTATGGCTACACCTTC. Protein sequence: CASSQEQFRYGYTF.

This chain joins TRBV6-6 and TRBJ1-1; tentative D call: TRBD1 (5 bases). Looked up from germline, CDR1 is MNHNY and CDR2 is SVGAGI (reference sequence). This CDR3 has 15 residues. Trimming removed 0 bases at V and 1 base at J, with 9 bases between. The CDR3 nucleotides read TGTGCCAGCAGTTACTCGGGGCACAAGAACACTGAAGCTTTCTTT. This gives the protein CASSYSGHKNTEAFF.

CDR3 sequence: CASSPDHYEQYF. As DNA, the CDR3 is TGTGCCAGCAGCCCGGACCACTACGAGCAGTACTTC. The rearrangement uses TRBV7-6 and TRBJ2-7, with no clear D. This CDR3 spans 12 amino acids. V was trimmed by 5 bases and J by 3 bases, leaving 8 bases between them. The germline CDR1 and CDR2 sequences are SGHVS and FNYEAQ.

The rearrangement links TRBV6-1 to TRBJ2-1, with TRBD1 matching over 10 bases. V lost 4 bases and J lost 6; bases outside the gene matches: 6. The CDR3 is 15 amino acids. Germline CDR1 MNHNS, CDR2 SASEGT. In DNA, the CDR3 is TGTGCCAGCAGTGTGGGGACAGGGGAAGTCAATGAGCAGTTCTTC. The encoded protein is CASSVGTGEVNEQFF.

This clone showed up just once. The CDR3 coding sequence is TGCGCCAGCAGCTTGTCGGGGACTAGCGACCCCACAGATACGCAGTATTTT. Translation gives CASSLSGTSDPTDTQYF. This sequence joins TRBV5-1 and TRBJ2-3; TRBD2 matches 10 bases. Germline V gene sequence: CDR1 SGHRS, CDR2 YFSETQ. Trimming removed 1 base from V and 2 bases from J; junction bases left unmatched: 7. The CDR3 contains 17 residues.

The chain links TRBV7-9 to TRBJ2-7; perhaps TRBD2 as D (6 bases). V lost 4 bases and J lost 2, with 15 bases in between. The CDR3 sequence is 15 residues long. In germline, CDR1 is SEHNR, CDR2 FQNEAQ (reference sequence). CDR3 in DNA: TGTGCCAGCAGCTACGCGGGCGGGGCCACCTACGAGCAGTACTTC. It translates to CASSYAGGATYEQYF.

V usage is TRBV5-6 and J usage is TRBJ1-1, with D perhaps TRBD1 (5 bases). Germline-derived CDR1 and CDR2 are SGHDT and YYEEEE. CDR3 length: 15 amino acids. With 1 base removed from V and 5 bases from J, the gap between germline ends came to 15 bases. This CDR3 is CASSLSRGSGTEAFF. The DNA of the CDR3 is TGTGCCAGCAGCTTGAGTAGGGGATCGGGGACTGAAGCTTTCTTT.

CDR3 residues: CASSRTRLAGGGQETQYF. In DNA form, the CDR3 reads TGCGCCAGCAGCCGGACTCGGCTAGCGGGGGGGGGACAAGAGACCCAGTACTTC. The V gene is TRBV5-1, the J gene TRBJ2-5; TRBD2 matches at 12 bases. Germline assignment: CDR1 SGHRS and CDR2 YFSETQ. Trimming cost V 4 bases and J 2 bases; bases outside gene matches: 12. The CDR3 extends over 18 amino acids.

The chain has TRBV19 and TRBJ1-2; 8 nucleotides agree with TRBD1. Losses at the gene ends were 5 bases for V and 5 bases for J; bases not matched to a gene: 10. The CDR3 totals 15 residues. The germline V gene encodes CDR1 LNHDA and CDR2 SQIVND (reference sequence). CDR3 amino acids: CASSEPDREYYGYTF. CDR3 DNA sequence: TGTGCCAGTAGTGAGCCGGACAGGGAATATTATGGCTACACCTTC.

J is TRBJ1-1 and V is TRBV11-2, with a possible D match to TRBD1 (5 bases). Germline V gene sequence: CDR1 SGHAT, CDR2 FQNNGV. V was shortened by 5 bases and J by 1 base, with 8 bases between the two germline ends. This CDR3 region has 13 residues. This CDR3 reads CASSPQGNTEAFF. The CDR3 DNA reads TGTGCCAGCAGCCCTCAGGGGAACACTGAAGCTTTCTTT.

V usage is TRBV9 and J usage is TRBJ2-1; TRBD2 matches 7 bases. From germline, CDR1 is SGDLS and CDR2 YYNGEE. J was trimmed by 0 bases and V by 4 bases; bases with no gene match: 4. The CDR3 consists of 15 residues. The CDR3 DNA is TGTGCCAGCAGCACTAGGGACTACTCCTACAATGAGCAGTTCTTC. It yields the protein CASSTRDYSYNEQFF.

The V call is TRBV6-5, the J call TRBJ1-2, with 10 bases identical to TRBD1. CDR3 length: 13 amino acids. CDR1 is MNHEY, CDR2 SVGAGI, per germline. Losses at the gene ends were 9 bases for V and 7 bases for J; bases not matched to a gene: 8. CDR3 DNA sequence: TGTGCCAGTCAGACCAGGGACAGGGGTGGCTACACCTTC. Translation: CASQTRDRGGYTF.

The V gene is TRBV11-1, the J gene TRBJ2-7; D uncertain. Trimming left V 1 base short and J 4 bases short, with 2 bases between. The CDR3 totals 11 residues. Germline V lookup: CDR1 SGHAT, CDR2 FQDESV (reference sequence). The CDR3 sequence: CASSLEYEQYF. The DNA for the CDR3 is TGTGCCAGCAGCTTAGAATACGAGCAGTACTTC.

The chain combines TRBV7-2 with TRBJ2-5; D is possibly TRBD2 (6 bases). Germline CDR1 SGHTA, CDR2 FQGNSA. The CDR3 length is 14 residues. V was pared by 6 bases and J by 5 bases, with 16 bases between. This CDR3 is CASSFGHGGETQYF. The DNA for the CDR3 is TGTGCCAGCAGTTTCGGACACGGGGGTGAGACCCAGTACTTC. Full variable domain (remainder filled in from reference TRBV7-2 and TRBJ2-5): GAGVSQSPSNKVTEKGKDVELRCDPISGHTALYWYRQSLGQGLEFLIYFQGNSAPDKSGLPSDRFSAERTGGSVSTLTIQRTQQEDSAVYLCASSFGHGGETQYFGPGTRLLVL.

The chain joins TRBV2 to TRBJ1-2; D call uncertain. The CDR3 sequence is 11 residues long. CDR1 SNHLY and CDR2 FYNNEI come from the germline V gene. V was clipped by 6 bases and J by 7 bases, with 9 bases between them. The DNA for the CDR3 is TGTGCCAGCAGCACGATGCCTGGCTACACCTTC. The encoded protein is CASSTMPGYTF.

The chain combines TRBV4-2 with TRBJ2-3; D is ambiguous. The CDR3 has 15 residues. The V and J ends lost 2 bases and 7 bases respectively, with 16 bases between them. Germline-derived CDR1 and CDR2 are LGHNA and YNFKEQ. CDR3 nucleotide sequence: TGTGCCAGCAGCCAACCAAGGGCCGCCAAAAATACGCAGTATTTT. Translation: CASSQPRAAKNTQYF.

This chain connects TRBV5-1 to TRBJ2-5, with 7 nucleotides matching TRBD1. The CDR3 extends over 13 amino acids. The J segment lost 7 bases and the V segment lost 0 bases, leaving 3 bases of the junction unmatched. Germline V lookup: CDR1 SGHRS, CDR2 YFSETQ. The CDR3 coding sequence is TGCGCCAGCAGCTTGGCGGACAGGTCGACCCAGTACTTC. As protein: CASSLADRSTQYF.

The chain's CDR3 is CASTGISYNSPLHF. The CDR3 DNA is TGTGCCAGCACCGGCATCTCCTATAATTCACCCCTCCACTTT. J is TRBJ1-6 and V is TRBV25-1, with D hard to call. The CDR3 contains 14 residues. Germline values: CDR1 MGHDK, CDR2 SYGVNS. The V and J ends lost 7 bases and 0 bases respectively, with 7 bases between them.

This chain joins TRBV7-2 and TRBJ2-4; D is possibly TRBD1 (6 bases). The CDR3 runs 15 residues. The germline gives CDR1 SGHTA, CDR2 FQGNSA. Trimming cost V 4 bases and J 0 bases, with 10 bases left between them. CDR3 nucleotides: TGTGCCAGCAGCTCAGGGGAAGGAGCCAAAAACATTCAGTACTTC. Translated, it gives CASSSGEGAKNIQYF.

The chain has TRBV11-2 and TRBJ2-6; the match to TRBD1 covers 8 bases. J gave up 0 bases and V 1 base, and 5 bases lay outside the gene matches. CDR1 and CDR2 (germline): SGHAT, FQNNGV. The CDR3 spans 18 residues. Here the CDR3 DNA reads TGTGCCAGCAGCTTAGTAGGGACAGGTCTCTCTGGGGCCAACGTCCTGACTTTC. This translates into CASSLVGTGLSGANVLTF.